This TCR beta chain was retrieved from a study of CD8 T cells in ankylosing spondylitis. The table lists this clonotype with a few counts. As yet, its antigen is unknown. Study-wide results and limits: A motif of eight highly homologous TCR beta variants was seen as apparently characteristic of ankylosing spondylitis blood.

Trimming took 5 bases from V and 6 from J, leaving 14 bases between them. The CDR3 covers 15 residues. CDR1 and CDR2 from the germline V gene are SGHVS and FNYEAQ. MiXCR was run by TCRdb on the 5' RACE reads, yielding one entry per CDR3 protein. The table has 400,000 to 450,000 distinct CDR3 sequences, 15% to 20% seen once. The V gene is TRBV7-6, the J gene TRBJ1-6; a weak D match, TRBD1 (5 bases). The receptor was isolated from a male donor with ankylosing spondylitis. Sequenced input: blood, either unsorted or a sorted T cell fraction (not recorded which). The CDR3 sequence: CASSPVGVGNSPLHF. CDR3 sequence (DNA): TGTGCCAGCAGCCCGGTGGGGGTGGGTAATTCACCCCTCCACTTT.